This T cell receptor beta chain came from a study of blood T cell repertoires in COVID-19. Background on the study: PBMCs, B-cell-depleted T cells, or T cells provided the cDNA or gDNA that made up the material.

How the authors handled the data: Amplification with reference gene primers provided the estimates of nucleated cell counts. TCRdb's copy holds only in-frame clones and misses some; the assay was immunoSEQ multiplex PCR. The V and J calls and clone size were taken over from that table, and D and trimming were inferred from the DNA. This sample carries more than 250,000 clones, about 92% of them seen once, and the ten largest clones take 18%. Symptom resolution, clearance, or two negative PCRs marked donors in Cohort 3 as recovered. Germline lookup yields CDR1 MDHEN and CDR2 SYDVKM. The V and J ends lost 3 bases and 7 bases respectively, with 12 bases between them. The CDR3 runs 13 residues.

The TCR was taken from a woman in her thirties who had recovered from COVID-19. The sequenced material came from PBMCs or T cells enriched from blood (not recorded which). V usage is TRBV28 and J usage is TRBJ1-2, with D maybe TRBD1 (5 bases). The chain's CDR3 is CASSFRAIGGYTF. CDR3 bases: TGTGCCAGCAGTTTCAGGGCTATAGGTGGCTACACCTTC.